This T cell receptor beta chain is from a study of regulatory T cells in long-lasting Graves disease. About the study: Antithyroid drug intake by newly diagnosed Graves' patients had lasted under 3 months.

Libraries of TCR beta came from iRepertoire HTBI primers plus Arm-PCR of CDR3 regions. MiXCR was run by TCRdb on the multiplex PCR reads, yielding one entry per CDR3 protein. The table has 350,000 to 400,000 distinct CDR3 sequences, 15% to 20% seen once. Ten or more counts support this clonotype. The antigen remains unidentified. General study findings and limits: Favored usage of TRBV28, TRBJ1-2 and TRBJ2-5 was recorded in persistent disease. Sharing of public clonotypes was greater in persistent patients (about 3,000) than in new patients (roughly 880).

This CDR3 spans 13 amino acids. Trimming removed 7 bases from V and 2 bases from J, with 11 bases in between. The germline gives CDR1 SGHRS, CDR2 YFSETQ. The sample's time point: newly diagnosed GD, antithyroid drugs for less than 3 months. TCR sequences were obtained from RNA taken from PBMCs. This sample was shared with a second study, whose subject was T cells in Graves' hyperthyroidism and ophthalmopathy. As that study records: Ophthalmopathy was distinguished from stable hyperthyroidism by 13 V-J signatures.

The chain has TRBV5-1 and TRBJ2-3; the D call may be TRBD1 or TRBD2 (5 bases each). The origin of this receptor is a woman aged 18-29 years with Graves disease. This material consisted of peripheral blood mononuclear cells (PBMCs), taken at new diagnosis, from a patient treated with antithyroid drugs. The CDR3 sequence is CASRLGTTDTQYF. The CDR3 DNA follows: TGCGCCAGCCGGCTGGGGACCACAGATACGCAGTATTTT.